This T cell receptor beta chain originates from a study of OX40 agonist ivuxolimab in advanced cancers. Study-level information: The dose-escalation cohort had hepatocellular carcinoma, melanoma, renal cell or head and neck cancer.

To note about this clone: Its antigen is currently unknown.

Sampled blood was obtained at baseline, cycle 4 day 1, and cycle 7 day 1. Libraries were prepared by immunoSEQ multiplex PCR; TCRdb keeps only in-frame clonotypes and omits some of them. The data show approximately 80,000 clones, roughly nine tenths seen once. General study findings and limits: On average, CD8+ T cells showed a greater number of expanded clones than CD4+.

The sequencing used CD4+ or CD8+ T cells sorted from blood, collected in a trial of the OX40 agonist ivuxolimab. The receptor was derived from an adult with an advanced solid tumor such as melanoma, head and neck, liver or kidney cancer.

The CDR3 loop reads CASSLPAGGQTDTQYF. In nucleotides, the CDR3 is TGTGCCAGCAGCTTACCAGCGGGGGGGCAAACAGATACGCAGTATTTT. This chain joins TRBV7-9 and TRBJ2-3; 10 nucleotides match TRBD2. V trimming: 2 bases; J trimming: 3 bases; junction bases outside the gene matches: 5. Per the germline V gene, CDR1 is SEHNR and CDR2 is FQNEAQ (reference sequence). The CDR3 contains 16 residues.